This T cell receptor (beta chain) stems from a study of blood T cell repertoires in COVID-19. Study-level background: There were acute and convalescent COVID-19 samples, and they came from the United States, Italy and Spain. PBMCs, B-cell-depleted T cells, or T cells provided the cDNA or gDNA that made up the material.

The germline V gene has CDR1 SGHNT and CDR2 YYREEE (reference sequence). The CDR3 covers 17 residues. The V gene end was trimmed by 4 bases and the J gene end by 6 bases; junction bases not matched to a gene: 16. Authors' methods: By means of reference gene primer amplification, nucleated cell counts were estimated. Data came from immunoSEQ multiplex PCR; TCRdb stores just in-frame clones and leaves some out. D and trimming were read from the DNA, whereas the V and J calls and clone size are those reported in that table. The sample has 130,000 to 150,000 clones, around 84% seen once. The chain uses TRBV5-4 and TRBJ2-1, with 7 bases aligning to TRBD2. The specimen sequenced was peripheral blood. The TCR comes from a human donor in a cohort sampled during active COVID-19. The CDR3 protein is CASSGLSGGRVSNEQFF. The CDR3 bases are TGTGCCAGCAGCGGGCTTTCGGGCGGGAGAGTTAGCAATGAGCAGTTCTTC.